The 7 T cell receptor beta chains reported below all come from one sample, sequenced in a study of cytomegalovirus exposure and HLA in healthy donors. With 60 Vbeta and 13 Jbeta primers, the PCR was carried out. Sequencing was performed with immunoSEQ multiplex PCR; in TCRdb, only in-frame clones are kept and a portion is missing. In the table there are over 100,000 clones, 76% of which are singletons. Sequenced input: PBMCs. These receptors were obtained from a woman aged 45-59 years in good health and CMV-seropositive.

This clone showed up many times. This chain joins TRBV7-9 and TRBJ1-6, with 8 bases identical to TRBD1. The J segment lost 4 bases and the V segment lost 5 bases, leaving 16 bases of the junction unmatched. The CDR3 covers 19 residues. Germline loops: CDR1 SEHNR, CDR2 FQNEAQ (reference sequence). DNA of the CDR3: TGTGCCAGCAGCCCCCGGGACAGGACAGCTTCAATTTATAATTCACCCCTCCACTTT. Translating gives CASSPRDRTASIYNSPLHF.

This clone appeared a few times. The chain recombines TRBV5-1 with TRBJ1-1; weak D call: TRBD1 (6 bases). The CDR3 totals 16 residues. Germline V gene lookup returns CDR1 SGHRS and CDR2 YFSETQ. Between the trimmed V and J ends, which lost 3 bases and 4 bases, there was a span of 19 bases. CDR3 protein: CASSSDRPGVGTEAFF. The CDR3 nucleotides are TGCGCCAGCAGCTCGGACAGACCCGGGGTGGGCACTGAAGCTTTCTTT.

DNA for the CDR3: TGTGCCAGCAGCTCCCCTGGGGGGGTCCAAGAGACCCAGTACTTC. Its translation is CASSSPGGVQETQYF. The chain links TRBV5-4 to TRBJ2-5; 7 bases agree with TRBD2. The CDR3 sequence is 15 residues long. The V segment lost 3 bases and the J segment 1 base; nucleotides outside the gene matches: 6. Germline V gene data show CDR1 as SGHNT and CDR2 as YYREEE (reference sequence).

The V gene is TRBV7-2, the J gene TRBJ2-1; 7 bases fit TRBD1. V lost 2 bases and J lost 6; bases outside the gene matches: 1. The CDR3 contains 13 residues. CDR1 and CDR2 (germline): SGHTA, FQGNSA. This chain's CDR3 is CASSLNRGNEQFF. CDR3 nucleotide sequence: TGTGCCAGCAGCTTAAACAGGGGCAATGAGCAGTTCTTC.

The chain recombines TRBV2 with TRBJ2-2; 10 bases are shared with TRBD2. This CDR3 is 16 amino acids long. The V gene end was trimmed by 6 bases and the J gene end by 6 bases; junction bases not matched to a gene: 10. Germline V lookup: CDR1 SNHLY, CDR2 FYNNEI. The CDR3 sequence is CASRGPGTSVAGELFF. CDR3 coding DNA: TGTGCCAGCAGAGGCCCCGGGACTAGCGTCGCCGGGGAGCTGTTTTTT.

The chain carries TRBV9 and TRBJ2-1, with 8 bases lining up with TRBD2. This CDR3 has 14 amino acids. CDR1 is SGDLS and CDR2 is YYNGEE in the germline V gene. J gave up 9 bases and V 2 bases, and 7 bases lay outside the gene matches. The chain's CDR3 is CASSVVGRAPEQFF. CDR3 coding DNA: TGTGCCAGCAGCGTCGTCGGGAGGGCTCCTGAGCAGTTCTTC.

The chain couples TRBV2 to TRBJ1-5; 7 bases fit TRBD1. The CDR3 sequence is 15 residues long. V shed 8 bases, J shed 3 bases, and the junction held 10 bases outside the gene matches. Germline V gene data show CDR1 as SNHLY and CDR2 as FYNNEI. The CDR3 protein is CASRLGTVFNQPQHF. The CDR3 region has the DNA TGTGCCAGCCGACTAGGGACAGTGTTCAATCAGCCCCAGCATTTT.